The 16 T cell receptor beta chains listed next were all sequenced from one sample in a study of OX40 agonist ivuxolimab in advanced cancers. Assay used: immunoSEQ multiplex PCR; TCRdb lists only in-frame clones, some missing. This sample has some 54,000 clones, with 70% to 90% found just once. The sequences come from CD4+ or CD8+ T cells sorted from blood, collected in a trial of the OX40 agonist ivuxolimab. The receptor set was obtained from an adult with an advanced solid tumor such as melanoma, head and neck, liver or kidney cancer.

This clone was seen once. The chain is built from TRBV19 and TRBJ2-3; no reliable D call. The CDR3 totals 11 residues. V was trimmed by 6 bases and J by 4 bases, leaving 5 bases between them. CDR1 and CDR2 (germline): LNHDA, SQIVND (reference sequence). CDR3 loop: CASSSADTQYF. The DNA for the CDR3 is TGTGCCAGTAGCAGTGCAGATACGCAGTATTTT.

This chain connects TRBV7-9 to TRBJ1-1, with D hard to call. From germline, CDR1 is SEHNR and CDR2 FQNEAQ (reference sequence). The CDR3 length is 14 residues. V dropped 3 bases and J dropped 0 bases, with 8 bases sitting between them. The CDR3 DNA reads as TGTGCCAGCAGCTTCCGGACTGTGAACACTGAAGCTTTCTTT. It specifies CASSFRTVNTEAFF.

This rearrangement joins TRBV6-1 to TRBJ1-3, with a possible D match to TRBD1 (6 bases). From germline, CDR1 is MNHNS and CDR2 SASEGT. The CDR3 runs to 15 residues. V lost 8 bases to trimming and J lost 0 bases, with 14 bases between them. CDR3 protein: CASGPGGPSGNTIYF. The DNA for the CDR3 is TGTGCCAGCGGTCCGGGGGGGCCCTCTGGAAACACCATATATTTT.

This clone appeared a single time. V and J are TRBV11-2 and TRBJ1-5; D is unclear. Germline CDR1 reads SGHAT; CDR2 reads FQNNGV. This CDR3 contains 13 residues. V was cut by 0 bases and J by 4 bases, with 4 bases left in between. The CDR3 reads CASSLERNQPQHF. CDR3 coding DNA: TGTGCCAGCAGCTTAGAAAGGAATCAGCCCCAGCATTTT. Together with reference TRBV11-2 and TRBJ1-5, the CDR3 gives the full variable domain: EAGVAQSPRYKIIEKRQSVAFWCNPISGHATLYWYQQILGQGPKLLIQFQNNGVVDDSQLPKDRFSAERLKGVDSTLKIQPAKLEDSAVYLCASSLERNQPQHFGDGTRLSIL.

This clone was picked up a small number of times. The V call is TRBV7-2, the J call TRBJ1-2, with D perhaps matching TRBD1 (5 bases). V gave up 4 bases and J gave up 1 base, with 16 bases separating them. Germline CDR1 SGHTA, CDR2 FQGNSA. The CDR3 has 16 amino acids. In DNA, the CDR3 is TGTGCCAGCAGCTCGAGGGGTCCCGCGGTTAACTATGGCTACACCTTC. Protein product: CASSSRGPAVNYGYTF. Supplemented by reference TRBV7-2 and TRBJ1-2, the full variable domain reads GAGVSQSPSNKVTEKGKDVELRCDPISGHTALYWYRQSLGQGLEFLIYFQGNSAPDKSGLPSDRFSAERTGGSVSTLTIQRTQQEDSAVYLCASSSRGPAVNYGYTFGSGTRLTVV.

This clone showed up just a few times. V usage is TRBV28 and J usage is TRBJ2-6; TRBD1 matches 9 bases. V was clipped by 6 bases and J by 1 base; unmatched bases: 10. The CDR3 has 18 residues. The germline V gene encodes CDR1 MDHEN and CDR2 SYDVKM. The CDR3 protein is CASSSLLGQGSGANVLTF. Here the CDR3 DNA reads TGTGCCAGCAGCTCCCTCCTGGGACAGGGTTCTGGGGCCAACGTCCTGACTTTC.

The chain has TRBV6-1 and TRBJ2-1; TRBD2 is a possible D gene (6 bases). Germline CDR1 MNHNS, CDR2 SASEGT. Trimming cost V 2 bases and J 3 bases, with 11 bases left between them. CDR3 length: 15 residues. The CDR3 sequence: CASSESAGRYNEQFF. DNA of the CDR3: TGTGCCAGCAGTGAATCGGCGGGACGCTACAATGAGCAGTTCTTC.

This sequence joins TRBV27 and TRBJ2-7; D is perhaps TRBD2 (7 bases). This CDR3 region has 14 residues. Trimming pared 2 bases from V and 6 bases from J, leaving 14 bases between. Germline V lookup: CDR1 MNHEY, CDR2 SMNVEV (reference sequence). This chain's CDR3 is CASSLKGERGEQYF. The CDR3 DNA is TGTGCCAGCAGTTTAAAGGGGGAGCGGGGCGAGCAGTACTTC.

The rearrangement joins TRBV18 to TRBJ2-6; D is uncertain. V was shortened by 0 bases and J by 0 bases, with 12 bases between the two germline ends. CDR3 length equals 18 residues. Germline V lookup: CDR1 KGHSH, CDR2 LQKENI. As DNA, the CDR3 is TGTGCCAGCTCACCACCGGTCGCCAGGAGCTCTGGGGCCAACGTCCTGACTTTC. Translation gives CASSPPVARSSGANVLTF.

The V and J genes are TRBV7-9 and TRBJ2-7; 8 nucleotides match TRBD1. Germline trimming cut 4 bases from V and 6 bases from J; bases unmatched to any gene: 5. The CDR3 is 13 residues long. CDR1 is SEHNR and CDR2 is FQNEAQ in the germline V gene (reference sequence). Written as DNA, the CDR3 is TGTGCCAGCAGCTCCTATGGGACAGGCGAGCAGTACTTC. This codes for CASSSYGTGEQYF.

This clone appeared a few times. This chain links TRBV7-2 with TRBJ2-3, with D perhaps matching TRBD2 (5 bases). Germline CDR1 SGHTA, CDR2 FQGNSA. V dropped 5 bases and J dropped 2 bases, with 14 bases sitting between them. The CDR3 extends over 15 amino acids. CDR3 in amino acids: CASSLMGATTDTQYF. CDR3 bases: TGTGCCAGCAGCCTCATGGGAGCCACCACAGATACGCAGTATTTT. Combining the CDR3 with reference TRBV7-2 and TRBJ2-3 gives the whole variable domain GAGVSQSPSNKVTEKGKDVELRCDPISGHTALYWYRQSLGQGLEFLIYFQGNSAPDKSGLPSDRFSAERTGGSVSTLTIQRTQQEDSAVYLCASSLMGATTDTQYFGPGTRLTVL.

The chain uses TRBV11-3 and TRBJ2-3; D assignment may be TRBD1 or TRBD2 (6 bases each). V shed 1 base and J shed 0 bases, with 8 bases lying between them. The germline CDR1 and CDR2 sequences are SGHNT and YENEEA. The CDR3 length is 15 residues. The CDR3 DNA is TGTGCCAGCAGCTTAGGGGGGGCCAGCACAGATACGCAGTATTTT. Protein sequence: CASSLGGASTDTQYF. Looking up the rest from reference TRBV11-3 and TRBJ2-3 gives the full variable domain: EAGVVQSPRYKIIEKKQPVAFWCNPISGHNTLYWYLQNLGQGPELLIRYENEEAVDDSQLPKDRFSAERLKGVDSTLKIQPAELGDSAVYLCASSLGGASTDTQYFGPGTRLTVL.

The chain employs TRBV6-5 and TRBJ2-2, with D unclear. The CDR3 extends over 14 amino acids. Germline V gene lookup returns CDR1 MNHEY and CDR2 SVGAGI. V was pared by 4 bases and J by 6 bases, with 12 bases between. CDR3 region: CASSSSSSPGELFF. The CDR3 bases are TGTGCCAGCAGTTCCTCCAGTAGCCCCGGGGAGCTGTTTTTT.

The chain joins TRBV23-1 to TRBJ2-7, with 10 positions matching TRBD1. TRBV23-1 is treated as an ORF (open reading frame) with a function not yet certain. V gave up 4 bases and J gave up 3 bases; unmatched junction bases: 3. The CDR3 is 14 residues long. Here the CDR3 reads CASSRDRGLYEQYF. As DNA, the CDR3 is TGCGCCAGCAGTCGAGACAGGGGGCTCTACGAGCAGTACTTC.

The chain is built from TRBV7-2 and TRBJ1-3, with unresolved D. Deletions cut 7 bases from V and 0 bases from J, with 10 bases between. The CDR3 loop spans 14 amino acids. Germline V gene lookup returns CDR1 SGHTA and CDR2 FQGNSA. The CDR3 spells CASTRQDSGNTIYF. The CDR3 DNA reads TGTGCCAGCACCCGTCAAGACTCTGGAAACACCATATATTTT.

The chain couples TRBV5-1 to TRBJ2-1; D remains unclear. V lost 0 bases and J 6 bases, leaving 7 bases between the germline ends. CDR3 size: 13 residues. CDR1 and CDR2 from the germline V gene are SGHRS and YFSETQ. In nucleotides, the CDR3 is TGCGCCAGCAGCTTGGCCGGTGGCAATGAGCAGTTCTTC. This codes for CASSLAGGNEQFF.